The rows below give T cell receptor beta chains drawn from one sample of a study of blood T cell repertoires in COVID-19. The assay was immunoSEQ multiplex PCR, and TCRdb's table has in-frame clones only and misses some. The sample yields roughly 140,000 clones, roughly nine tenths seen once. The source material was peripheral blood. The receptors shown here come from a woman aged 55-70 years with active or convalescent COVID-19. Each CDR3 is given with its conserved first and last residue. D genes are given only for firm matches. Where a row states a size, it is once, few, many or the class of an expanded clone; other rows omit it.

CDR3	DNA	V	size	J	D
CASSTDSGTGMYTIYF	TGTGCCAGTAGTACGGACTCCGGGACAGGGATGTACACCATATATTTT	TRBV19	-	TRBJ1-3	TRBD1
CASSRGTDNYGYTF	TGCGCCAGCAGCAGGGGGACCGACAACTATGGCTACACCTTC	TRBV5-1	-	TRBJ1-2	-
CASSFGLGAISEAFF	TGTGCCAGCAGCTTTGGATTGGGAGCCATCAGTGAAGCTTTCTTT	TRBV5-6	-	TRBJ1-1	-
CASSRIDREVGAFF	TGTGCCAGTAGCCGGATCGACAGGGAAGTTGGAGCTTTCTTT	TRBV19	-	TRBJ1-1	TRBD1
CASSFWGEQETQYF	TGTGCCAGCAGCTTTTGGGGAGAACAAGAGACCCAGTACTTC	TRBV7-9	-	TRBJ2-5	-
CASSPHPPGDRNSPLHF	TGTGCCAGCTCACCCCATCCTCCAGGGGACCGTAATTCACCCCTCCACTTT	TRBV18	-	TRBJ1-6	-
CASRSLANEQFF	TGTGCCAGCAGGTCTTTAGCGAATGAGCAGTTCTTC	TRBV2	-	TRBJ2-1	-
CASSLPVFSGTEAFF	TGTGCCAGCAGCCTTCCAGTTTTTTCGGGGACTGAAGCTTTCTTT	TRBV5-6	-	TRBJ1-1	-
CASSLGSGVRAGNTIYF	TGTGCCAGCAGCTTAGGTTCGGGGGTGCGGGCTGGAAACACCATATATTTT	TRBV7-2	-	TRBJ1-3	-
CASSQYPPGSYSGNTIYF	TGTGCCAGCAGCCAGTATCCTCCAGGGTCCTACTCTGGAAACACCATATATTTT	TRBV3-1/TRBV3-2	-	TRBJ1-3	-
CASSSGNEKLFF	TGTGCCAGCAGTTCAGGGAATGAAAAACTGTTTTTT	TRBV2	-	TRBJ1-4	-
CAISDSQGNEKLFF	TGTGCCATCAGTGATTCACAGGGTAATGAAAAACTGTTTTTT	TRBV10-3	-	TRBJ1-4	-
CASSLSAGTSGVNEQFF	TGTGCTAGCAGCTTAAGCGCCGGGACTAGCGGGGTAAATGAGCAGTTCTTC	TRBV7-7	once	TRBJ2-1	TRBD2
CASSLGGTSGAEQYF	TGTGCCAGCAGCTTGGGCGGGACTAGCGGGGCTGAGCAGTACTTC	TRBV5-4	-	TRBJ2-7	TRBD2
CASSPSTGVNEQFF	TGTGCCAGCAGCCCAAGCACAGGAGTGAATGAGCAGTTCTTC	TRBV14	-	TRBJ2-1	-
CASSPASGGFSSYNEQFF	TGTGCCAGCTCACCTGCTAGCGGGGGCTTCAGCTCCTACAATGAGCAGTTCTTC	TRBV18	-	TRBJ2-1	TRBD2
CASSERWGQGNTIYF	TGTGCCAGCAGTGAACGGTGGGGACAAGGAAACACCATATATTTT	TRBV6-1	-	TRBJ1-3	-
CASGQGVDTGELFF	TGTGCCAGTGGACAGGGGGTGGACACCGGGGAGCTGTTTTTT	TRBV19	-	TRBJ2-2	TRBD1
CASSKRGAGDQPQHF	TGTGCCAGCAGCAAACGGGGGGCAGGGGATCAGCCCCAGCATTTT	TRBV13	-	TRBJ1-5	-
CAWSVGTGVLGQPQHF	TGTGCCTGGAGTGTTGGGACAGGGGTTTTGGGGCAGCCCCAGCATTTT	TRBV30	-	TRBJ1-5	TRBD1
CASSFLWALNTEAFF	TGTGCCAGCAGCTTTCTCTGGGCCTTGAACACTGAAGCTTTCTTT	TRBV7-9	-	TRBJ1-1	-
CASSLGQVNEKLFF	TGTGCCAGCAGCTTGGGGCAAGTGAATGAAAAACTGTTTTTT	TRBV5-4	-	TRBJ1-4	-
CASSLRHRNTGELFF	TGTGCCAGCAGCCTCCGACATCGCAACACCGGGGAGCTGTTTTTT	TRBV21-1	-	TRBJ2-2	-
CASSPSGGVDYGYTF	TGTGCCAGCTCACCTTCAGGGGGCGTGGACTATGGCTACACCTTC	TRBV18	once	TRBJ1-2	TRBD1
CASSEAGLGGTQYF	TGTGCCAGCAGTGAAGCTGGGCTTGGAGGGACCCAGTACTTC	TRBV2	-	TRBJ2-5	-
CATSDSAGKGTGELFF	TGTGCCACCAGTGATTCGGCAGGGAAGGGCACCGGGGAGCTGTTTTTT	TRBV24-1	-	TRBJ2-2	-
CASSHGTGDYGYTF	TGCGCCAGCAGCCATGGGACAGGGGACTATGGCTACACCTTC	TRBV4-3	-	TRBJ1-2	TRBD1
CASSVAGGQTGELFF	TGTGCCAGCAGTGTAGCGGGGGGGCAAACCGGGGAGCTGTTTTTT	TRBV2	-	TRBJ2-2	TRBD2
CAYKREGNTEAFF	TGTGCCTATAAACGAGAGGGGAACACTGAAGCTTTCTTT	TRBV10-3	-	TRBJ1-1	-
CASRRWTGGASDTQYF	TGTGCCAGCAGGCGCTGGACAGGGGGCGCCTCAGATACGCAGTATTTT	TRBV5-6	-	TRBJ2-3	TRBD1
CASINPGGNEQFF	TGTGCCAGCATCAACCCAGGGGGCAATGAGCAGTTCTTC	TRBV12-3/TRBV12-4	-	TRBJ2-1	TRBD1
CASSVAQTGNTIYF	TGTGCCAGCAGCGTAGCCCAGACTGGAAACACCATATATTTT	TRBV9	few	TRBJ1-3	-
CASSPSGAENIQYF	TGTGCCAGCAGTCCTAGCGGGGCTGAAAACATTCAGTACTTC	TRBV11-1	-	TRBJ2-4	TRBD2
CASSFELREAFF	TGTGCCAGCAGTTTCGAACTTCGCGAGGCTTTCTTT	TRBV12-3/TRBV12-4	once	TRBJ1-1	-
CASSQGHSTNTGELFF	TGCGCCAGCAGCCAGGGACATTCTACGAACACCGGGGAGCTGTTTTTT	TRBV5-1	-	TRBJ2-2	-
CASSPGWNSGNTIYF	TGTGCCAGCAGTCCGGGGTGGAACTCTGGAAACACCATATATTTT	TRBV28	-	TRBJ1-3	-
CASSHSDGGASGELFF	TGTGCCAGCAGCCATTCGGACGGGGGGGCCTCCGGGGAGCTGTTTTTT	TRBV3-1/TRBV3-2	-	TRBJ2-2	TRBD2
CASSLGSLYEQYF	TGTGCCAGCAGTTTAGGGTCACTTTACGAGCAGTACTTC	TRBV12-3/TRBV12-4	-	TRBJ2-7	-
CATRGGTGLKDYGYTF	TGTGCCACCCGAGGGGGCACAGGGTTAAAGGACTATGGCTACACCTTC	TRBV10-3	-	TRBJ1-2	TRBD1
CASSLAVDSYGYTF	TGCGCCAGCAGCTTGGCTGTGGACAGCTATGGCTACACCTTC	TRBV5-1	-	TRBJ1-2	-
CATSRARENTEAFF	TGTGCCACCAGCAGGGCCAGGGAAAACACTGAAGCTTTCTTT	TRBV15	-	TRBJ1-1	-
CASSLGGQADYGYTF	TGTGCCAGCAGCTTAGGCGGACAGGCAGACTATGGCTACACCTTC	TRBV7-3	-	TRBJ1-2	TRBD1
CASSIIISGNTIYF	TGTGCCAGTAGTATAATCATCTCTGGAAACACCATATATTTT	TRBV19	-	TRBJ1-3	-
CASSQDLSRGREKLFF	TGCGCCAGCAGCCAAGATTTGAGCAGGGGTCGAGAAAAACTGTTTTTT	TRBV4-3	-	TRBJ1-4	-
CASSLSIGSGNTIYF	TGTGCCAGCAGCTTGAGCATCGGCTCTGGAAACACCATATATTTT	TRBV5-8	medium-sized	TRBJ1-3	-
CASSPNWRGGSNQPQHF	TGTGCCAGCAGCCCGAACTGGAGGGGCGGAAGCAATCAGCCCCAGCATTTT	TRBV3-1/TRBV3-2	-	TRBJ1-5	-
CASSLRGLGTEAFF	TGTGCCAGTAGTCTCAGGGGGCTGGGCACTGAAGCTTTCTTT	TRBV19	-	TRBJ1-1	TRBD1
CASSEPWRAGDGYTF	TGTGCCAGCAGTGAACCGTGGAGGGCGGGCGATGGCTACACCTTC	TRBV6-1	-	TRBJ1-2	-
CASSGDAGAGGYTF	TGTGCCAGTAGTGGGGACGCAGGGGCTGGCGGCTACACCTTC	TRBV19	-	TRBJ1-2	-
CASSLAQHPYGYTF	TGTGCCAGCAGCTTAGCACAGCATCCATATGGCTACACCTTC	TRBV7-9	once	TRBJ1-2	-
CASSLSSDRGSYGYTF	TGTGCCAGCAGCTTATCCTCGGACAGGGGAAGCTATGGCTACACCTTC	TRBV7-2	-	TRBJ1-2	TRBD1
CASSIAQGAAYEQYF	TGTGCCAGTAGTATAGCTCAGGGGGCGGCCTACGAGCAGTACTTC	TRBV19	-	TRBJ2-7	TRBD1
CASSVAKTGTGYTF	TGTGCCAGCAGCGTAGCCAAGACAGGGACTGGCTACACCTTC	TRBV9	-	TRBJ1-2	TRBD1
CASSKALLSRAARNSPLHF	TGTGCCAGCAGCAAAGCGCTGTTGTCCAGGGCGGCTCGGAATTCACCCCTCCACTTT	TRBV21-1	-	TRBJ1-6	-
CASSSGGETQYF	TGTGCCAGCAGCTCCGGGGGGGAGACCCAGTACTTC	TRBV7-6	-	TRBJ2-5	TRBD2
CASSQTIDISGNTIYF	TGTGCCAGCAGCCAGACAATCGATATCTCTGGAAACACCATATATTTT	TRBV3-1/TRBV3-2	-	TRBJ1-3	-
CASSGGGSGNTIYF	TGTGCCAGCAGCGGAGGAGGATCTGGAAACACCATATATTTT	TRBV9	-	TRBJ1-3	-
CASSSGVPGNTIYF	TGTGCCAGCAGTTCAGGGGTTCCTGGAAACACCATATATTTT	TRBV2	-	TRBJ1-3	-
CASSDKPQYTEAFF	TGTGCCAGCAGCGACAAACCTCAGTACACTGAAGCTTTCTTT	TRBV9	-	TRBJ1-1	-
CASRYPHRNTEAFF	TGTGCCAGCAGATACCCCCACAGGAACACTGAAGCTTTCTTT	TRBV7-9	-	TRBJ1-1	-